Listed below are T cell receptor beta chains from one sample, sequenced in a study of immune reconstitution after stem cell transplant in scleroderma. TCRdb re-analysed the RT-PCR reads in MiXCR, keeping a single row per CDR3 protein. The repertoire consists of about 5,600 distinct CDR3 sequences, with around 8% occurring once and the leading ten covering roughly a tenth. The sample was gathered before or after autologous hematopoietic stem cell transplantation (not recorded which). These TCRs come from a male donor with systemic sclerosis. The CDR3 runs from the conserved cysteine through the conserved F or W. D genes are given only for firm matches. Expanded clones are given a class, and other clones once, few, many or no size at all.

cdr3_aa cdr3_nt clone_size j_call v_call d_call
CASSLEGRVYGYTF TGCGCCAGCAGCTTGGAGGGTAGAGTCTATGGCTACACCTTC . TRBJ1-2 TRBV5-1 .
CASSVDSGRAYEQYF TGTGCCAGCAGTGTAGATAGCGGGAGGGCGTATGAGCAGTACTTC . TRBJ2-7 TRBV12-3/TRBV12-4 TRBD2
CASSLAGGFQETQYF TGCGCCAGCAGCTTGGCCGGCGGGTTCCAAGAGACCCAGTACTTC few TRBJ2-5 TRBV5-1 .
CASSYHVTYGYTF TGCGCCAGCAGCTATCATGTTACCTATGGCTACACCTTC medium-sized TRBJ1-2 TRBV5-1 .
CASSLESGSTEAFF TGCGCCAGCAGCTTGGAGAGTGGATCTACTGAAGCTTTCTTT medium-sized TRBJ1-1 TRBV5-1 .
CSARSGGSTNEKLFF TGCAGTGCAAGATCAGGGGGCAGCACTAATGAAAAACTGTTTTTT medium-sized TRBJ1-4 TRBV20-1 TRBD1
CASSGQDDYGYTF TGCGCCAGCAGTGGACAGGACGACTATGGCTACACCTTC medium-sized TRBJ1-2 TRBV10-2 .
CASSKDSQSYNEQFF TGTGCCAGCAGCAAGGACAGCCAGTCCTACAATGAGCAGTTCTTC . TRBJ2-1 TRBV5-4 .
CASSPGTGINYGYTF TGTGCCAGTAGTCCCGGGACAGGGATTAACTATGGCTACACCTTC medium-sized TRBJ1-2 TRBV19 TRBD1
CASSKLQGVAKNIQYF TGTGCCAGCAGTAAACTACAGGGAGTAGCCAAAAACATTCAGTACTTC medium-sized TRBJ2-4 TRBV6-2/TRBV6-3 .
CASSESPGGQETQYF TGTGCCAGCAGTGAATCCCCAGGGGGCCAAGAGACCCAGTACTTC few TRBJ2-5 TRBV6-1 TRBD1
CSASVSYNEQFF TGCAGTGCTAGCGTGTCCTACAATGAGCAGTTCTTC medium-sized TRBJ2-1 TRBV20-1 .
CASSLAGYSPLHF TGCGCCAGCAGCTTGGCTGGGTATTCACCCCTCCACTTT . TRBJ1-6 TRBV5-1 .
CASSAWVGFQETQYF TGTGCCAGCAGTGCATGGGTCGGGTTCCAAGAGACCCAGTACTTC medium-sized TRBJ2-5 TRBV25-1 .
CASSPIEQGYEQYF TGTGCCAGCTCACCGATAGAACAGGGATACGAGCAGTACTTC medium-sized TRBJ2-7 TRBV18 .
CSVVTLQGRAGELFF TGCAGCGTTGTCACCTTGCAGGGTAGAGCCGGGGAGCTGTTTTTT few TRBJ2-2 TRBV29-1 .
CASSGSGVDGTEAFF TGTGCCAGCAGCGGGTCGGGGGTTGACGGCACTGAAGCTTTCTTT medium-sized TRBJ1-1 TRBV6-5 .
CSVVGQGSSNYGYTF TGCAGCGTTGTCGGGCAGGGTTCTTCTAACTATGGCTACACCTTC few TRBJ1-2 TRBV29-1 .
CAWTGGLSGNTIYF TGTGCCTGGACAGGGGGACTCTCTGGAAACACCATATATTTT few TRBJ1-3 TRBV30 TRBD1
CSAVDRGNQPQHF TGCAGTGCCGTTGACAGGGGCAATCAGCCCCAGCATTTT medium-sized TRBJ1-5 TRBV20-1 TRBD1
CASRRTQYF TGTGCCAGCCGGCGGACCCAGTACTTC few TRBJ2-5 TRBV7-6 .
CASSLSGVDGYTF TGCGCCAGCAGCTTGTCAGGGGTGGATGGCTACACCTTC . TRBJ1-2 TRBV5-1 .
CASSLEGASTDTQYF TGCGCCAGCAGCTTGGAGGGTGCTAGCACAGATACGCAGTATTTT medium-sized TRBJ2-3 TRBV5-1 .
CASSLVPGQQNSPLHF TGCGCCAGCAGCTTGGTCCCGGGACAGCAGAATTCACCCCTCCACTTT medium-sized TRBJ1-6 TRBV5-1 TRBD1
CASMGEIEYFYEQYF TGTGCCAGCATGGGGGAAATCGAATACTTCTACGAGCAGTACTTC medium-sized TRBJ2-7 TRBV6-2/TRBV6-3 .
CASSQDRLSGNTIYF TGCGCCAGCAGCCAAGATCGACTCAGCGGAAACACCATATATTTT . TRBJ1-3 TRBV4-3 .
CSVELGGGYTF TGCAGCGTTGAATTGGGCGGAGGCTACACCTTC medium-sized TRBJ1-2 TRBV29-1 .
CASSLGTGGAFKDPHEQYF TGCGCCAGCAGCCTAGGGACAGGGGGCGCATTCAAGGACCCCCACGAGCAGTACTTC few TRBJ2-7 TRBV5-1 TRBD1